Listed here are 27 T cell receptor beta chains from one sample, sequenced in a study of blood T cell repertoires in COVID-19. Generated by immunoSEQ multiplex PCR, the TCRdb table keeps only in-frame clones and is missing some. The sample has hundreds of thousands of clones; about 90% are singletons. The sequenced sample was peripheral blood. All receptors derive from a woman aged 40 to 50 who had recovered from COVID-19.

CDR3 coding DNA: TGTGCCAGCAGCCCACCGTGGGGAGCAGATACGCAGTATTTT. Its translation is CASSPPWGADTQYF. The chain carries TRBV13 and TRBJ2-3; the D gene is possibly TRBD2 (5 bases). CDR1 and CDR2 (germline): PRHDT, FYEKMQ (reference sequence). Between the trimmed V and J ends, which lost 5 bases and 4 bases, there was a span of 13 bases. This CDR3 is 14 amino acids long.

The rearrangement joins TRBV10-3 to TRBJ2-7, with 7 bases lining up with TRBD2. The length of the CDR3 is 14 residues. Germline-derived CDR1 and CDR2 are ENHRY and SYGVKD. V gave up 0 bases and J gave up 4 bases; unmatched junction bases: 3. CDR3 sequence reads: CAISESGGEYEQYF. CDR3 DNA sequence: TGTGCCATCAGTGAGTCGGGGGGGGAATACGAGCAGTACTTC.

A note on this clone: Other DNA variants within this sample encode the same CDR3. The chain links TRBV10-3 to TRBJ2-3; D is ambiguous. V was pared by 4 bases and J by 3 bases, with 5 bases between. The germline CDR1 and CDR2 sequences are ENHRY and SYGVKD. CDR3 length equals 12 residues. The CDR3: CAISVSTDTQYF. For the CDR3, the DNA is TGTGCCATCAGTGTCAGTACAGATACGCAGTATTTT.

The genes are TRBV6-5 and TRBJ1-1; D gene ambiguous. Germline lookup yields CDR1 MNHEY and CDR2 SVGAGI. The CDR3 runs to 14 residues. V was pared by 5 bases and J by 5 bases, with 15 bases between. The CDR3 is CASSHRGGRTEAFF. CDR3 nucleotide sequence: TGTGCCAGCAGTCACCGCGGCGGGCGAACTGAAGCTTTCTTT.

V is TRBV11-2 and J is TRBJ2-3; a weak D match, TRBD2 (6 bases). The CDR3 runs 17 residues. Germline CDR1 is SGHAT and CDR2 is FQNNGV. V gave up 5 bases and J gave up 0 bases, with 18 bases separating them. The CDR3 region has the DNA TGTGCCAGCAGCCAGGGCCGGGGCGGGGTTAGCACAGATACGCAGTATTTT. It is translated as CASSQGRGGVSTDTQYF.

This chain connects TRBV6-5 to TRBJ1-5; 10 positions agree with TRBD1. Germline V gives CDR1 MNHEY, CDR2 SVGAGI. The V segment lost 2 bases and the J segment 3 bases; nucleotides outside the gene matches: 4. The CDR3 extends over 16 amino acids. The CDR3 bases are TGTGCCAGCAGTTACAGGGGGACAGGGGTCAATCAGCCCCAGCATTTT. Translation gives CASSYRGTGVNQPQHF.

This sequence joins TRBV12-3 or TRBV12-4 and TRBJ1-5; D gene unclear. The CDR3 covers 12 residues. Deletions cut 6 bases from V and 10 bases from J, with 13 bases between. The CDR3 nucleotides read TGTGCCAGCAGCCGTCTTGCGGGACCCCAGCATTTT. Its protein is CASSRLAGPQHF.

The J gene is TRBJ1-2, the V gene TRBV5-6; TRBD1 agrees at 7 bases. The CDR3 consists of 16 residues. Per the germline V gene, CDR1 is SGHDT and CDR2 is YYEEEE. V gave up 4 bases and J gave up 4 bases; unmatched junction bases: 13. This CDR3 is CASSAGTVARIYGYTF. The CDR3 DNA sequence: TGTGCCAGCAGCGCGGGGACAGTGGCACGCATCTATGGCTACACCTTC.

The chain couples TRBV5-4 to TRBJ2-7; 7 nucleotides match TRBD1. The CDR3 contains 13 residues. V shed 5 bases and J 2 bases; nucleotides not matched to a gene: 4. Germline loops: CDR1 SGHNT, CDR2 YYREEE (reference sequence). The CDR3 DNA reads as TGTGCCAGCAGTTGGGACAGAGCCTACGAGCAGTACTTC. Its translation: CASSWDRAYEQYF.

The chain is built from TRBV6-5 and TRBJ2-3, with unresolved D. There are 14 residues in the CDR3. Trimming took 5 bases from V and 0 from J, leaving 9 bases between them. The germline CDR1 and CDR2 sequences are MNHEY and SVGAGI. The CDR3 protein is CASSRTYSTDTQYF. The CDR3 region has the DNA TGTGCCAGCAGTAGAACCTATAGCACAGATACGCAGTATTTT.

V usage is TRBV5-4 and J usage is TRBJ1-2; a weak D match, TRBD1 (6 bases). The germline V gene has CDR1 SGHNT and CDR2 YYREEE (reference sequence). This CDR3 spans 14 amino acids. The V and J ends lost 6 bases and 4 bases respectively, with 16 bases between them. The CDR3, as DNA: TGTGCCAGCACCTCGCGGCTAGGGGGCTATGGCTACACCTTC. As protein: CASTSRLGGYGYTF.

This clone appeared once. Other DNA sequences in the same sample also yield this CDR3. The CDR3 spells CASSTRQGYEQYF. The CDR3 DNA follows: TGTGCCAGTAGTACCCGACAGGGGTACGAGCAGTACTTC. The V and J genes are TRBV19 and TRBJ2-7, with TRBD1 matching over 8 bases. Germline-derived CDR1 and CDR2 are LNHDA and SQIVND (reference sequence). Trimming removed 4 bases from V and 4 bases from J; junction bases left unmatched: 3. The CDR3 loop spans 13 amino acids.

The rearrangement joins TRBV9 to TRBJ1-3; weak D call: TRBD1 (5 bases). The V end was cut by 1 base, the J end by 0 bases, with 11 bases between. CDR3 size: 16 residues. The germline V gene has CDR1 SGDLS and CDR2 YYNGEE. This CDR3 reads CASSVSGALSGNTIYF. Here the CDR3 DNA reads TGTGCCAGCAGCGTAAGTGGGGCCCTCTCTGGAAACACCATATATTTT.

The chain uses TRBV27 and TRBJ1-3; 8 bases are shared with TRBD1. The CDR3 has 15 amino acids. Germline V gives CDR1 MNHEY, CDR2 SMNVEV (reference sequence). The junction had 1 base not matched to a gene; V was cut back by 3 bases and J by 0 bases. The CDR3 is CASSFQGASGNTIYF. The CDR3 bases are TGTGCCAGCAGTTTTCAGGGGGCCTCTGGAAACACCATATATTTT.

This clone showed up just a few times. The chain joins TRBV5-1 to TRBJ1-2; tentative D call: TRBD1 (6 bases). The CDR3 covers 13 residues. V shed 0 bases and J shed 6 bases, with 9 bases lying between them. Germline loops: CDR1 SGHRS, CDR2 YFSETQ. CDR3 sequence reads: CASSLESGDGYTF. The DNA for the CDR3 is TGCGCCAGCAGCTTGGAGTCAGGGGATGGCTACACCTTC. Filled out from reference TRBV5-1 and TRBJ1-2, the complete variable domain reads KAGVTQTPRYLIKTRGQQVTLSCSPISGHRSVSWYQQTPGQGLQFLFEYFSETQRNKGNFPGRFSGRQFSNSRSEMNVSTLELGDSALYLCASSLESGDGYTFGSGTRLTVV.

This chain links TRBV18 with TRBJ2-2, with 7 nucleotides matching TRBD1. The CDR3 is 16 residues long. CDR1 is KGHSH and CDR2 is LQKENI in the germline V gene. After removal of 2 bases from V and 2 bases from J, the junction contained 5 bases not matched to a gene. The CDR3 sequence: CASSPIAGGNTGELFF. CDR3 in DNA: TGTGCCAGCTCACCAATCGCAGGGGGTAACACCGGGGAGCTGTTTTTT.

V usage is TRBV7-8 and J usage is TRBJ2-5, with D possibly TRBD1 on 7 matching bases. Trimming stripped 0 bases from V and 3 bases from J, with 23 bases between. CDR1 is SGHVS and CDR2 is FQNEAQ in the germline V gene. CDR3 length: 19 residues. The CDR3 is CASSLAPPGGPRLEETQYF. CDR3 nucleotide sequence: TGTGCCAGCAGCTTAGCCCCCCCAGGGGGGCCCCGGCTCGAAGAGACCCAGTACTTC.

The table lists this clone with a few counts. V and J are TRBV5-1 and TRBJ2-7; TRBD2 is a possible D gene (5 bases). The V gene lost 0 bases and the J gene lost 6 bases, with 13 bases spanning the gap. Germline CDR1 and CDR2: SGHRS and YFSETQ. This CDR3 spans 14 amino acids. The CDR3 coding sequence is TGCGCCAGCAGCTTGGCCCATGAGGGCGGCGAGCAGTACTTC. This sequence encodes CASSLAHEGGEQYF.

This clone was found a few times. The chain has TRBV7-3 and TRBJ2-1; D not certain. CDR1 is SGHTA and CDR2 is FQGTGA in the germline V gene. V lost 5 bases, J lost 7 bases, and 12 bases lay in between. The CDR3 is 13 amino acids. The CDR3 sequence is CASSPSPRNEQFF. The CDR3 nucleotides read TGTGCCAGCAGCCCTTCCCCCAGGAATGAGCAGTTCTTC. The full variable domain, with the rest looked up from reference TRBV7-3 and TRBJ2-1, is GAGVSQTPSNKVTEKGKYVELRCDPISGHTALYWYRQSLGQGPEFLIYFQGTGAADDSGLPNDRFFAVRPEGSVSTLKIQRTERGDSAVYLCASSPSPRNEQFFGPGTRLTVL.

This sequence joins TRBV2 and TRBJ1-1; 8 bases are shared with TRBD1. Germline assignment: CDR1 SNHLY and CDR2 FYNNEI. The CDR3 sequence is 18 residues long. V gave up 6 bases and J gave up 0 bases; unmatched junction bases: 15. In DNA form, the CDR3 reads TGTGCCAGCAGCGTGGACAGGGCGCTAATGGGTATGAACACTGAAGCTTTCTTT. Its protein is CASSVDRALMGMNTEAFF. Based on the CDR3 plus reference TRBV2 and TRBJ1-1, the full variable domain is EPEVTQTPSHQVTQMGQEVILRCVPISNHLYFYWYRQILGQKVEFLVSFYNNEISEKSEIFDDQFSVERPDGSNFTLKIRSTKLEDSAMYFCASSVDRALMGMNTEAFFGQGTRLTVV.

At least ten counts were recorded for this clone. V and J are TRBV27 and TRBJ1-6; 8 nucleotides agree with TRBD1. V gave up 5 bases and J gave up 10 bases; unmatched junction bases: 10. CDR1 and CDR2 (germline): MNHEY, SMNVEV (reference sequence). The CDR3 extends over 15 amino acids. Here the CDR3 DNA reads TGTGCCAGCAGTCCGAGACAGGGGAGAGACTCACCCCTCCACTTT. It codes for CASSPRQGRDSPLHF.

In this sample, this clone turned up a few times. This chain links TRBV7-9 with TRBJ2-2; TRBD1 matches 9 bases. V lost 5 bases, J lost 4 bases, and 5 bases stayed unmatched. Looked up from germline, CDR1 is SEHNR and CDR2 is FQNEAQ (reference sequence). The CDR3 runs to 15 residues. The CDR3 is CASSPWTGATGELFF. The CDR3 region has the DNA TGTGCCAGCAGCCCCTGGACAGGGGCCACCGGGGAGCTGTTTTTT.

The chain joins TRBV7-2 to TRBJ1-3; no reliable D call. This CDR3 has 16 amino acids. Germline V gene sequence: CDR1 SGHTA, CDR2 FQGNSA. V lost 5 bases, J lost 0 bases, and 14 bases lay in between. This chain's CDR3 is CASSQGSRSSGNTIYF. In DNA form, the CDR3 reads TGTGCCAGCAGCCAAGGGAGTCGGAGCTCTGGAAACACCATATATTTT.

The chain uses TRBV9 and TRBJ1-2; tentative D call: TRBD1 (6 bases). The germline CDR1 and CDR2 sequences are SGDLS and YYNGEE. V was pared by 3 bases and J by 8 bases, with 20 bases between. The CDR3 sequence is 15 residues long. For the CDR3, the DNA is TGTGCCAGCAGCGAAAACAGGGAGACGCAGGGAGGCTACACCTTC. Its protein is CASSENRETQGGYTF.

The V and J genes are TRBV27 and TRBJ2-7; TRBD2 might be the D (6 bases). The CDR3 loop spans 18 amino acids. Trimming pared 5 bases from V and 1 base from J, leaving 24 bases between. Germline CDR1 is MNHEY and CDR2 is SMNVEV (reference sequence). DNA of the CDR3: TGTGCCAGCAGTCCCCAGTCGGAGGGCTGGCCGCCTTCCTACGAGCAGTACTTC. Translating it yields CASSPQSEGWPPSYEQYF.

CDR3 bases: TGTGCCAGCAGGCGACTAGCTCGGGATGAGCAGTTCTTC. This codes for CASRRLARDEQFF. The chain carries TRBV27 and TRBJ2-1, with TRBD2 matching over 7 bases. The J segment lost 8 bases and the V segment lost 6 bases, leaving 7 bases of the junction unmatched. The CDR3 totals 13 residues. CDR1 and CDR2 from the germline V gene are MNHEY and SMNVEV (reference sequence).

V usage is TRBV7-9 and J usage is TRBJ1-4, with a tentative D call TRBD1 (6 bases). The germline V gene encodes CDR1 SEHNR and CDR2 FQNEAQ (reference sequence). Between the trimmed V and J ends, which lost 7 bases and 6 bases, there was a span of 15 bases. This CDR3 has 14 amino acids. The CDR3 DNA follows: TGTGCCAGCACCCTAGGGGGGGGCGATGAAAAACTGTTTTTT. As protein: CASTLGGGDEKLFF.